These T cell receptor beta chains were read from a single sample in a study of response to subunit inactivated influenza vaccine. In TCRdb, the RT-PCR reads were re-called with MiXCR into one record per CDR3 protein. The table includes more than 700,000 distinct CDR3 sequences, 20% to 25% detected once. Sequencing used PBMCs from blood, obtained 4 to 6 days after vaccination. These receptors were collected from a man in his fifties who received an inactivated influenza vaccine. CDR3s include the opening cysteine and the closing phenylalanine or tryptophan. The D gene is left open where the match is weak. Clone size is given for some rows only: seen once, a few or many times, or a class if the clone is expanded.

j_call: TRBJ1-1
clone_size: few
d_call: TRBD1
v_call: TRBV11-1
cdr3_aa: CASSLHRGTEAFF
cdr3_nt: TGTGCCAGCAGCTTACACAGGGGCACTGAAGCTTTCTTT

j_call: TRBJ2-1
clone_size: many
d_call: .
v_call: TRBV15
cdr3_aa: CATSSPSRSILDEQFF
cdr3_nt: TGTGCCACCAGTTCTCCGAGTAGAAGTATTCTCGATGAGCAGTTCTTC

j_call: TRBJ2-7
clone_size: .
d_call: TRBD2
v_call: TRBV7-8
cdr3_aa: CASSLARGLAYEQYF
cdr3_nt: TGTGCCAGCAGCTTAGCGCGGGGGTTAGCCTACGAGCAGTACTTC

j_call: TRBJ1-5
clone_size: few
d_call: TRBD1
v_call: TRBV20-1
cdr3_aa: CSARGTGALLQQPQHF
cdr3_nt: TGCAGTGCTAGAGGGACAGGGGCACTACTCCAACAGCCCCAGCATTTT

j_call: TRBJ2-3
clone_size: .
d_call: TRBD1
v_call: TRBV7-6
cdr3_aa: CASSLTAQGAGTDTQYF
cdr3_nt: TGTGCCAGCAGCTTAACCGCTCAGGGGGCTGGGACAGATACGCAGTATTTT

j_call: TRBJ2-7
clone_size: .
d_call: TRBD1
v_call: TRBV12-3/TRBV12-4
cdr3_aa: CASSFQGAWDEQYF
cdr3_nt: TGTGCCAGCAGTTTTCAGGGGGCCTGGGACGAGCAGTACTTC

j_call: TRBJ2-5
clone_size: few
d_call: TRBD2
v_call: TRBV5-1
cdr3_aa: CASSPGTSDGTQYF
cdr3_nt: TGCGCCAGCAGCCCGGGGACTAGCGACGGGACCCAGTACTTC

j_call: TRBJ1-1
clone_size: .
d_call: TRBD1
v_call: TRBV20-1
cdr3_aa: CSASGTGSEAFF
cdr3_nt: TGCAGTGCTAGTGGGACAGGGAGTGAAGCTTTCTTT

j_call: TRBJ2-2
clone_size: .
d_call: .
v_call: TRBV5-1
cdr3_aa: CASSLRFRGTGELFF
cdr3_nt: TGCGCCAGCAGCCTGCGGTTCCGGGGCACCGGGGAGCTGTTTTTT

j_call: TRBJ2-7
clone_size: few
d_call: TRBD2
v_call: TRBV7-8
cdr3_aa: CASSLGGGGLPYEQYF
cdr3_nt: TGTGCCAGCAGCTTAGGAGGCGGGGGACTCCCCTACGAGCAGTACTTC

j_call: TRBJ2-7
clone_size: .
d_call: .
v_call: TRBV3-1
cdr3_aa: CASSRAGTPSLF
cdr3_nt: TGTGCCAGCAGCCGCGCCGGGACTCCATCTCTCTTC

j_call: TRBJ2-1
clone_size: .
d_call: .
v_call: TRBV7-9
cdr3_aa: CASSRAAPITYNEQFF
cdr3_nt: TGTGCCAGCAGCCGAGCCGCCCCCATCACCTACAATGAGCAGTTCTTC

j_call: TRBJ2-7
clone_size: few
d_call: .
v_call: TRBV29-1
cdr3_aa: CSVARADLYEQYF
cdr3_nt: TGCAGCGTGGCCCGGGCGGACCTCTACGAGCAGTACTTC

j_call: TRBJ2-5
clone_size: few
d_call: TRBD1
v_call: TRBV29-1
cdr3_aa: CSVPGFTGGPLETQYF
cdr3_nt: TGCAGCGTTCCCGGATTTACAGGGGGACCCCTAGAGACCCAGTACTTC

j_call: TRBJ2-1
clone_size: few
d_call: .
v_call: TRBV6-5
cdr3_aa: CASSYEGTSSYNEQFF
cdr3_nt: TGTGCCAGCAGTTACGAGGGAACGAGCTCCTACAATGAGCAGTTCTTC

j_call: TRBJ2-7
clone_size: .
d_call: TRBD1
v_call: TRBV9
cdr3_aa: CASSGGQVPSYEQYF
cdr3_nt: TGTGCCAGCAGCGGCGGACAGGTTCCCTCCTACGAGCAGTACTTC

j_call: TRBJ2-1
clone_size: .
d_call: TRBD1
v_call: TRBV28
cdr3_aa: CASSTQGQGSYNEQFF
cdr3_nt: TGTGCCAGCAGTACCCAGGGACAGGGTTCTTACAATGAGCAGTTCTTC

j_call: TRBJ2-6
clone_size: few
d_call: .
v_call: TRBV7-2
cdr3_aa: CASKSSGANVLTF
cdr3_nt: TGTGCCAGCAAGAGCTCTGGGGCCAACGTCCTGACTTTC

j_call: TRBJ1-1
clone_size: many
d_call: .
v_call: TRBV6-1
cdr3_aa: CASKEQGYLGTEAFF
cdr3_nt: TGTGCCAGCAAAGAACAGGGATACCTGGGGACTGAAGCTTTCTTT

j_call: TRBJ2-2
clone_size: few
d_call: .
v_call: TRBV6-1
cdr3_aa: CASSVQGGTGELFF
cdr3_nt: TGTGCCAGCAGTGTACAAGGGGGCACCGGGGAGCTGTTTTTT

j_call: TRBJ1-5
clone_size: few
d_call: .
v_call: TRBV18
cdr3_aa: CASSPERDGEPQHF
cdr3_nt: TGTGCCAGCTCACCTGAAAGGGATGGTGAGCCCCAGCATTTT

j_call: TRBJ2-1
clone_size: few
d_call: .
v_call: TRBV6-2/TRBV6-3
cdr3_aa: CASSYISGGEQFF
cdr3_nt: TGTGCCAGCAGTTACATTTCGGGGGGCGAGCAGTTCTTC

j_call: TRBJ2-3
clone_size: few
d_call: TRBD2
v_call: TRBV7-9
cdr3_aa: CASSDTSGRTDTQYF
cdr3_nt: TGTGCCAGCAGCGACACTAGCGGGCGCACAGATACGCAGTATTTT

j_call: TRBJ2-1
clone_size: few
d_call: .
v_call: TRBV10-1
cdr3_aa: CASSEETLNEQFF
cdr3_nt: TGCGCCAGCAGTGAGGAGACCCTCAATGAGCAGTTCTTC

j_call: TRBJ2-5
clone_size: .
d_call: TRBD1
v_call: TRBV12-3/TRBV12-4
cdr3_aa: CASSLVDRGGPQYF
cdr3_nt: TGTGCCAGCAGTTTAGTGGACAGGGGGGGTCCCCAGTACTTC

j_call: TRBJ2-5
clone_size: few
d_call: .
v_call: TRBV7-2
cdr3_aa: CASSLATKGTQYF
cdr3_nt: TGTGCCAGCAGCTTAGCGACCAAGGGGACCCAGTACTTC

j_call: TRBJ2-5
clone_size: .
d_call: .
v_call: TRBV6-1
cdr3_aa: CATRDRNQQETQYF
cdr3_nt: TGTGCCACCCGAGACAGGAACCAACAAGAGACCCAGTACTTC

j_call: TRBJ2-5
clone_size: .
d_call: .
v_call: TRBV10-3
cdr3_aa: CAISESNSKETQYF
cdr3_nt: TGTGCCATCAGTGAGTCGAACAGTAAAGAGACCCAGTACTTC

j_call: TRBJ2-7
clone_size: .
d_call: TRBD2
v_call: TRBV20-1
cdr3_aa: CSASLADSLRYEQYF
cdr3_nt: TGCAGTGCCTCACTAGCGGACAGCCTCCGTTACGAGCAGTACTTC